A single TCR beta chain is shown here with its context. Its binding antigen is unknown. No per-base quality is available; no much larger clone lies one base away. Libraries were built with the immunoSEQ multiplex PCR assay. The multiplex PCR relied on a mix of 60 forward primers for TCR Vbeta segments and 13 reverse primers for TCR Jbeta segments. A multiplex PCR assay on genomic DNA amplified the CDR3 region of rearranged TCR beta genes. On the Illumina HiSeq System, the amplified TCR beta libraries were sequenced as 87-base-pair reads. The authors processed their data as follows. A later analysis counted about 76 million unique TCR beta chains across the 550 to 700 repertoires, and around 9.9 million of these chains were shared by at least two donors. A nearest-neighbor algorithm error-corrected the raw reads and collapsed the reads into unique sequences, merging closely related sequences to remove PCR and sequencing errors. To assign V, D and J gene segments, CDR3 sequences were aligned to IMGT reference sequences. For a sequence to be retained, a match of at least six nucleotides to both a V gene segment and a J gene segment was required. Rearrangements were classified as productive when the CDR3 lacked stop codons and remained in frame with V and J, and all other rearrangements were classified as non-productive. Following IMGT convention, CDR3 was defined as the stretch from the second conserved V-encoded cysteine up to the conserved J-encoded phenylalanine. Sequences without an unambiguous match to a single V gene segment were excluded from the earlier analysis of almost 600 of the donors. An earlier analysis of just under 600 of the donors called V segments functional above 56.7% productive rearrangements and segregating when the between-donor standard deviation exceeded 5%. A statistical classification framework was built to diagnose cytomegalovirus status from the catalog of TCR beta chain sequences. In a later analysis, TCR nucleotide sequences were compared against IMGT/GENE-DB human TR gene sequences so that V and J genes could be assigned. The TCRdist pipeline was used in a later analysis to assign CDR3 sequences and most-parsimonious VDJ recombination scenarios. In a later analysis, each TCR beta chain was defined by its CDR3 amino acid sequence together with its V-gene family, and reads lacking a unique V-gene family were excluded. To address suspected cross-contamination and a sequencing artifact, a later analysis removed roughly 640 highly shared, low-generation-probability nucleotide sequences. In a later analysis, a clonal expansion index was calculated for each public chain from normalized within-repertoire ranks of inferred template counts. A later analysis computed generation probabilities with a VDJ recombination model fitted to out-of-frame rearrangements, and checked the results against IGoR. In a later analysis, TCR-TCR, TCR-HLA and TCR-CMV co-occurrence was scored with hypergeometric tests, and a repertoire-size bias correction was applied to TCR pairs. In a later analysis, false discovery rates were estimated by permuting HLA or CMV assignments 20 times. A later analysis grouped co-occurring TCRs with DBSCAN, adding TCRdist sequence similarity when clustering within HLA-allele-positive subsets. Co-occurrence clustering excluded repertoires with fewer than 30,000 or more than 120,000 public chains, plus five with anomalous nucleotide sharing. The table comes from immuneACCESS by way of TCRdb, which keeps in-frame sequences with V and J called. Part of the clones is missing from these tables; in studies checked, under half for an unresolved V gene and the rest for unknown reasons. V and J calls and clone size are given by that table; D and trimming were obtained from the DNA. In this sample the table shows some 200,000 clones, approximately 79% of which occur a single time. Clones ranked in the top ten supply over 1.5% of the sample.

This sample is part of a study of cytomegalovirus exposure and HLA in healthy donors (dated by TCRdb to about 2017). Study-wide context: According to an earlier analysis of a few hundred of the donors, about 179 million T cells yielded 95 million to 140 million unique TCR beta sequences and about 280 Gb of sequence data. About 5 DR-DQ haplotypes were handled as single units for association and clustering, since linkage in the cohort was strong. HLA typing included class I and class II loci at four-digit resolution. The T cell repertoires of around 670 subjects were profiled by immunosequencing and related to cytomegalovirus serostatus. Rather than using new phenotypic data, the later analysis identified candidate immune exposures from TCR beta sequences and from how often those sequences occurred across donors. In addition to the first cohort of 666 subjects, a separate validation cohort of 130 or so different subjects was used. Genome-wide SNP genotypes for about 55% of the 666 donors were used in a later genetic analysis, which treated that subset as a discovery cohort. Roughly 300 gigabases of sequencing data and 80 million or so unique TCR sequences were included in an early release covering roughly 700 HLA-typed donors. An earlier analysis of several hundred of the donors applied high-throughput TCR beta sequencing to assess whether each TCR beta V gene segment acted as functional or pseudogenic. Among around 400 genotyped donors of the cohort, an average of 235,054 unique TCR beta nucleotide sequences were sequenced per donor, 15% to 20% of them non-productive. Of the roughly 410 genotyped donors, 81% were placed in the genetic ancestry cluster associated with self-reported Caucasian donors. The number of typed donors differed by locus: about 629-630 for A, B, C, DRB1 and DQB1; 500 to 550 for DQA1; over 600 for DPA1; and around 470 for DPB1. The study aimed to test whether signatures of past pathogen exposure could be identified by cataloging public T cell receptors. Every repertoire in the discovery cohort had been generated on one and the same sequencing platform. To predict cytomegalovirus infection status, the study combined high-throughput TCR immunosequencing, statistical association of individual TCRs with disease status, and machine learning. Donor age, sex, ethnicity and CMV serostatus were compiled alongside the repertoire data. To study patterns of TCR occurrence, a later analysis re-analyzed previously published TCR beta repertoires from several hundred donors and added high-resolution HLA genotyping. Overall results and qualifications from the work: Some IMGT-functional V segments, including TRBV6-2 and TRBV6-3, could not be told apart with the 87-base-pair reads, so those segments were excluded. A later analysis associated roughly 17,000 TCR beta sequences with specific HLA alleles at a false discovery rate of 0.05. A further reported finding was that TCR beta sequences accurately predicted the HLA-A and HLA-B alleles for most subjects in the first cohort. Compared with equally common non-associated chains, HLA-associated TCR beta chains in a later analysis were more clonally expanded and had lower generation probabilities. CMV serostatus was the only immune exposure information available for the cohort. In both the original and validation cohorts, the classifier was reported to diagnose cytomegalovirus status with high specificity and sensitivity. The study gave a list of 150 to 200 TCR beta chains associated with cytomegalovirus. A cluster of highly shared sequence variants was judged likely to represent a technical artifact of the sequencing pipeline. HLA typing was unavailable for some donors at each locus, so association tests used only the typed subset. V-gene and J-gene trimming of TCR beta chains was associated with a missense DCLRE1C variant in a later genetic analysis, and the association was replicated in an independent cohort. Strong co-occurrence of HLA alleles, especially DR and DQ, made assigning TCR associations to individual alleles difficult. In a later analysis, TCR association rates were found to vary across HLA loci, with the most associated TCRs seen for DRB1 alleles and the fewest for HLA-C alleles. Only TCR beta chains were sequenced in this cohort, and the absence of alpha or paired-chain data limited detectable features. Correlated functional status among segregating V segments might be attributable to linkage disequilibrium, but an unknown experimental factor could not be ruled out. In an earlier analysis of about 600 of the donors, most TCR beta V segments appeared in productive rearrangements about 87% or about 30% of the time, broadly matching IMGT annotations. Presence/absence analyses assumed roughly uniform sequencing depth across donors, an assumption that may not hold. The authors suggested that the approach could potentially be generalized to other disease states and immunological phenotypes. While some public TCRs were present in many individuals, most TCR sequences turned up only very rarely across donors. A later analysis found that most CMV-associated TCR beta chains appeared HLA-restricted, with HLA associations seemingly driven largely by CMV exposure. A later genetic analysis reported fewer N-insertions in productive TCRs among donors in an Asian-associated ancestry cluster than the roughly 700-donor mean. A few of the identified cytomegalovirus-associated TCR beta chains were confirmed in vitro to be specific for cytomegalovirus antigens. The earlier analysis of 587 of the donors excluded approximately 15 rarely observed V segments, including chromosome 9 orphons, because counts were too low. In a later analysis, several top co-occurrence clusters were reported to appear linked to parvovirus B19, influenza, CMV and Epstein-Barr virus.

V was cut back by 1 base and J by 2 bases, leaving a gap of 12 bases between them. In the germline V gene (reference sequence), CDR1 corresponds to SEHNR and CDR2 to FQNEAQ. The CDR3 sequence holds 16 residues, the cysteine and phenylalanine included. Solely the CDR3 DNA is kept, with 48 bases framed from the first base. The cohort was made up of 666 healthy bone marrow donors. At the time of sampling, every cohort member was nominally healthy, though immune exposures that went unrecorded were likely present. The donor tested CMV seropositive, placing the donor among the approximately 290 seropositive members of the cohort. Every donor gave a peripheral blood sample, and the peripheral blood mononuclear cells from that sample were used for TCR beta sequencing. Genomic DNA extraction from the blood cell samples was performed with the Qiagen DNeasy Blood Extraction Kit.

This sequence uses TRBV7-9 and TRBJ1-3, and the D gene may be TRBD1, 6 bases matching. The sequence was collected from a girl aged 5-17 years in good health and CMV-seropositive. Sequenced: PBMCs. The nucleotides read TGTGCCAGCAGCTTAGTACGACAGGTTGCTGGAAACACCATATATTTT. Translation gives CASSLVRQVAGNTIYF.